These T cell receptor beta chains were read from a single sample in a study of Ad26.COV2.S vaccination and SARS-CoV-2 variants. Data came from immunoSEQ multiplex PCR; TCRdb stores just in-frame clones and leaves some out. Of 350,000 to 500,000 clones listed, roughly 88% are singletons. Material: peripheral blood, obtained in a trial of Ad26.COV2.S vaccine versus placebo. These receptors all stem from a person between 18 and 60 years old who received the Ad26.COV2.S COVID-19 vaccine or a placebo. Both conserved end residues are part of each CDR3. The D gene is left open where the match is weak. A row's size may be missing; if present it is once, few, many or a size class.

v_call	d_call	j_call	clone_size	cdr3_aa	cdr3_nt
TRBV5-1	.	TRBJ2-1	.	CASSVGSGNEQFF	TGCGCCAGCAGCGTTGGTAGCGGCAATGAGCAGTTCTTC
TRBV5-6	.	TRBJ1-5	.	CASSRGHEGSPQHF	TGTGCCAGCAGTAGGGGTCACGAGGGTTCGCCCCAGCATTTT
TRBV4-3	TRBD1	TRBJ2-1	.	CASRPGTGDYNEQFF	TGCGCCAGCAGGCCCGGGACAGGGGATTACAATGAGCAGTTCTTC
TRBV20-1	TRBD1	TRBJ1-5	.	CSASQSTGARANQPQHF	TGCAGTGCTAGTCAATCGACAGGGGCAAGGGCCAATCAGCCCCAGCATTTT
TRBV12-3/TRBV12-4	TRBD1	TRBJ1-5	.	CASSGQDNQPQHF	TGTGCCAGCTCGGGACAGGACAATCAGCCCCAGCATTTT
TRBV7-2	.	TRBJ2-2	.	CASRKGGNTGELFF	TGTGCCAGCAGAAAGGGAGGGAACACCGGGGAGCTGTTTTTT
TRBV7-8	.	TRBJ2-7	.	CASSLGLASDEQYF	TGTGCCAGCAGCTTAGGGCTAGCTAGCGACGAGCAGTACTTC
TRBV6-1	.	TRBJ2-3	.	CASSEEGLATDTQYF	TGTGCCAGCAGTGAAGAGGGGTTGGCGACAGATACGCAGTATTTT
TRBV11-2	.	TRBJ1-1	once	CASSGAANTEAFF	TGTGCCAGCAGCGGGGCAGCGAACACTGAAGCTTTCTTT
TRBV3-1/TRBV3-2	.	TRBJ2-7	.	CASSQNLPGYEQYF	TGTGCCAGCAGCCAAAACCTTCCCGGTTACGAGCAGTACTTC
TRBV4-3	TRBD1	TRBJ1-3	.	CASSQRRTGLGNTIYF	TGCGCCAGCAGCCAACGAAGGACAGGACTAGGAAACACCATATATTTT
TRBV4-3	.	TRBJ2-3	.	CASSQYGRRLGGTDTQYF	TGCGCCAGCAGCCAATACGGTCGCCGGTTAGGGGGCACAGATACGCAGTATTTT
TRBV12-3/TRBV12-4	.	TRBJ2-3	.	CASISGRTDTQYF	TGTGCCAGCATCTCGGGCCGCACAGATACGCAGTATTTT
TRBV9	.	TRBJ1-2	.	CASSPGSPVYYGYTF	TGTGCCAGCAGCCCCGGATCTCCCGTATACTATGGCTACACCTTC
TRBV7-9	TRBD1	TRBJ2-5	.	CASSLQGQGARETQYF	TGTGCCAGCAGCTTACAGGGACAGGGGGCCCGGGAGACCCAGTACTTC
TRBV7-2	TRBD2	TRBJ2-2	.	CASSIWSGGASTGELFF	TGTGCCAGCAGCATATGGAGCGGGGGGGCGAGCACCGGGGAGCTGTTTTTT
TRBV18	.	TRBJ2-5	.	CASSPAVQETQYF	TGTGCCAGCTCACCCGCAGTCCAAGAGACCCAGTACTTC
TRBV27	.	TRBJ2-1	.	CASSFLRHEQFF	TGTGCCAGCAGTTTTCTGAGACATGAGCAGTTCTTC
TRBV9	TRBD1	TRBJ1-4	.	CASSTGVSGPKLFF	TGTGCCAGCAGCACAGGGGTCTCCGGACCAAAACTGTTTTTT
TRBV11-2	TRBD2	TRBJ2-2	.	CASSLGFSGTNTGELFF	TGTGCCAGCAGCTTAGGCTTTAGCGGGACGAACACCGGGGAGCTGTTTTTT
TRBV4-1	TRBD2	TRBJ2-1	once	CASSQVAGVSYNEQFF	TGCGCCAGCAGCCAAGTGGCGGGGGTCTCCTACAATGAGCAGTTCTTC
TRBV25-1	TRBD2	TRBJ2-5	.	CASTSGGAETQYF	TGTGCCAGCACGAGCGGGGGGGCCGAGACCCAGTACTTC
TRBV6-1	.	TRBJ1-4	.	CASSEARGITEKLFF	TGTGCCAGCAGTGAAGCTAGGGGGATTACGGAAAAACTGTTTTTT
TRBV5-1	.	TRBJ2-3	.	CASRTEVRDTQYF	TGCGCCAGCAGGACGGAGGTTAGGGATACGCAGTATTTT
TRBV3-1/TRBV3-2	.	TRBJ1-6	once	CASRLGLWGGDENSPLHF	TGTGCCAGCAGGCTAGGATTATGGGGAGGGGACGAGAATTCACCCCTCCACTTT
TRBV4-3	TRBD1	TRBJ1-4	.	CASSPTGGLATNEKLFF	TGCGCCAGCAGCCCGACAGGGGGGTTGGCAACTAATGAAAAACTGTTTTTT
TRBV29-1	.	TRBJ2-5	.	CSVDSGGETQYF	TGCAGCGTTGATTCTGGGGGAGAGACCCAGTACTTC
TRBV9	.	TRBJ1-2	.	CASSGDGGELRWGYTF	TGTGCCAGCAGCGGGGATGGGGGCGAACTCCGCTGGGGCTACACCTTC
TRBV6-5	TRBD1	TRBJ1-6	.	CASSYRGTGSSPLHF	TGTGCCAGCAGTTACCGGGGGACAGGGTCGTCACCCCTCCACTTT
TRBV19	TRBD1	TRBJ1-4	.	CASADRGIGEKLFF	TGTGCCAGTGCGGACAGGGGAATCGGGGAAAAACTGTTTTTT
TRBV6-1	TRBD1	TRBJ1-5	.	CASSDGQGFGQPQHF	TGTGCCAGCAGTGACGGACAGGGGTTCGGTCAGCCCCAGCATTTT
TRBV5-1	TRBD2	TRBJ2-3	once	CASSLVSGVADTQYF	TGCGCCAGCAGCTTGGTTAGCGGGGTAGCGGATACGCAGTATTTT
TRBV2	.	TRBJ2-6	.	CASSDSGISGANVLTF	TGTGCCAGCAGTGACTCGGGAATTTCTGGGGCCAACGTCCTGACTTTC
TRBV2	TRBD2	TRBJ2-1	.	CASSVTGRGYNEQFF	TGTGCCAGCAGTGTCACTGGGAGGGGTTACAATGAGCAGTTCTTC
TRBV4-2	TRBD1	TRBJ1-2	.	CASSQEGTGIYGYTF	TGTGCCAGCAGCCAAGAGGGGACAGGGATCTATGGCTACACCTTC
TRBV6-5	TRBD1	TRBJ2-2	.	CASRQDRVAFF	TGTGCCAGCAGACAAGACAGGGTAGCGTTTTTT
TRBV27	.	TRBJ2-7	once	CASSPTGLSYEQYF	TGTGCCAGCAGTCCCACGGGACTTTCCTACGAGCAGTACTTC
TRBV28	TRBD1	TRBJ1-5	once	CASSSPGQGDQPQHF	TGTGCCAGCAGTTCCCCGGGACAGGGGGATCAGCCCCAGCATTTT
TRBV12-3/TRBV12-4	.	TRBJ2-7	.	CASSSAGPYEQYF	TGTGCCAGCAGTTCGGCAGGGCCCTACGAGCAGTACTTC
TRBV30	.	TRBJ1-3	.	CAWSVSAHSGNTIYF	TGTGCCTGGAGTGTATCTGCTCACTCTGGAAACACCATATATTTT
TRBV12-3/TRBV12-4	.	TRBJ2-7	.	CASSSRSYEQYF	TGTGCCAGCAGTTCTAGATCCTACGAGCAGTACTTC
TRBV9	TRBD1	TRBJ2-7	.	CASSVGDSPSYEQYF	TGTGCCAGCAGCGTAGGGGACAGCCCTTCCTACGAGCAGTACTTC
TRBV3-1/TRBV3-2	.	TRBJ2-7	.	CASSQGPPRAHEQYF	TGTGCCAGCAGCCAAGGTCCCCCCAGGGCCCACGAGCAGTACTTC
TRBV3-1/TRBV3-2	.	TRBJ2-1	.	CASSQVWGVGNEQFF	TGTGCCAGCAGCCAAGTTTGGGGGGTAGGGAATGAGCAGTTCTTC
TRBV29-1	TRBD2	TRBJ2-1	.	CSVAGGAGEQFF	TGCAGCGTTGCCGGGGGGGCCGGTGAGCAGTTCTTC
TRBV25-1	.	TRBJ2-5	.	CASSEYSGGLKETQYF	TGTGCCAGCAGTGAATACTCAGGAGGGTTAAAAGAGACCCAGTACTTC
TRBV5-1	.	TRBJ1-2	few	CASSFPGNYGYTF	TGCGCCAGCAGCTTTCCGGGGAACTATGGCTACACCTTC
TRBV5-1	TRBD1	TRBJ2-2	few	CASSDPGTGVNTGELFF	TGCGCCAGCAGCGATCCCGGGACAGGGGTCAACACCGGGGAGCTGTTTTTT
TRBV6-1	.	TRBJ2-7	.	CASSEIARGNHEQYF	TGTGCCAGCAGTGAAATCGCCAGGGGAAACCACGAGCAGTACTTC
TRBV7-2	.	TRBJ1-1	.	CASSGPGGGDTEAFF	TGTGCCAGCAGCGGGCCCGGGGGCGGGGACACTGAAGCTTTCTTT
TRBV3-1/TRBV3-2	TRBD2	TRBJ2-5	.	CASSHFSGGAGETQYF	TGTGCCAGCAGCCATTTTAGCGGGGGGGCCGGAGAGACCCAGTACTTC
TRBV27	TRBD2	TRBJ2-5	.	CASSLGLAYGKETQYF	TGTGCCAGCAGCTTAGGACTAGCATACGGTAAAGAGACCCAGTACTTC
TRBV12-3/TRBV12-4	.	TRBJ1-1	.	CASSLWLNTEAFF	TGTGCCAGCAGTTTATGGCTGAACACTGAAGCTTTCTTT
TRBV19	.	TRBJ2-3	.	CASTPGFGTDTQYF	TGTGCCAGTACTCCAGGGTTTGGCACAGATACGCAGTATTTT
TRBV2	.	TRBJ2-7	.	CASSEILSSYEQYF	TGTGCCAGCAGTGAGATCCTCAGCTCCTACGAGCAGTACTTC
TRBV7-9	.	TRBJ1-4	.	CASSDPGWELFF	TGTGCCAGCAGCGATCCAGGGTGGGAACTGTTTTTT
TRBV5-1	TRBD2	TRBJ2-2	.	CARRGGTSRNTGELFF	TGCGCCCGCAGGGGGGGGACTAGCCGGAACACCGGGGAGCTGTTTTTT